A selection of T cell receptor beta chains follows, all from one sample in a study of T cells in Graves' hyperthyroidism and ophthalmopathy. Using its own MiXCR run on the multiplex PCR reads, TCRdb lists one record per CDR3 protein. Of roughly 840,000 distinct CDR3 sequences listed, more than 30% are singletons. The sequencing input was blood. The receptors were gathered from a man between 18 and 29 years old with Graves' hyperthyroidism. Both conserved end residues are part of each CDR3. Fields, in order: J gene, V gene, D gene, clone size, CDR3 protein, CDR3 DNA. D genes are given only for firm matches. A row's size may be missing; if present it is once, few, many or a size class.

j_call: TRBJ1-3; v_call: TRBV6-5; d_call: NA; clone_size: many; cdr3_aa: CASSRTSSGNTIYF; cdr3_nt: TGTGCCAGCAGCCGCACCTCGTCTGGAAACACCATATATTTT
j_call: TRBJ2-5; v_call: TRBV9; d_call: NA; clone_size: few; cdr3_aa: CASSVDEKTQYF; cdr3_nt: TGTGCCAGCAGCGTAGATGAAAAGACCCAGTACTTC
j_call: TRBJ2-7; v_call: TRBV20-1; d_call: TRBD2; clone_size: once; cdr3_aa: CSARDVDGAGPEQYF; cdr3_nt: TGCAGTGCTAGAGATGTCGATGGAGCGGGGCCCGAGCAGTACTTC
j_call: TRBJ2-5; v_call: TRBV6-5; d_call: NA; clone_size: few; cdr3_aa: CASSYGGTAQETQYF; cdr3_nt: TGTGCCAGCAGTTACGGAGGGACGGCCCAAGAGACCCAGTACTTC
j_call: TRBJ1-2; v_call: TRBV14; d_call: NA; clone_size: many; cdr3_aa: CASSQTVTTGYTF; cdr3_nt: TGTGCCAGCAGCCAGACAGTTACGACCGGCTACACCTTC
j_call: TRBJ1-4; v_call: TRBV13; d_call: NA; clone_size: many; cdr3_aa: CASSLSREGDEKLFF; cdr3_nt: TGTGCCAGCAGCTTATCTAGGGAAGGGGACGAAAAACTGTTTTTT
j_call: TRBJ2-7; v_call: TRBV4-1; d_call: TRBD2; clone_size: few; cdr3_aa: CASSQGQGLAGAHEQYF; cdr3_nt: TGCGCCAGCAGCCAAGGTCAAGGACTAGCGGGAGCCCACGAGCAGTACTTC
j_call: TRBJ2-3; v_call: TRBV5-1; d_call: TRBD2; clone_size: NA; cdr3_aa: CASSLSSGRTDTQYF; cdr3_nt: TGCGCCAGCAGCTTGTCTAGCGGGAGAACAGATACGCAGTATTTT
j_call: TRBJ1-1; v_call: TRBV7-3; d_call: NA; clone_size: few; cdr3_aa: CASSRGRAGNTEAFF; cdr3_nt: TGTGCCAGCAGCCGGGGACGGGCAGGGAACACTGAAGCTTTCTTT
j_call: TRBJ1-1; v_call: TRBV10-2; d_call: NA; clone_size: many; cdr3_aa: CASSRRMNTEAFF; cdr3_nt: TGCGCCAGCAGTAGAAGGATGAACACTGAAGCTTTCTTT
j_call: TRBJ2-6; v_call: TRBV7-2; d_call: TRBD1; clone_size: NA; cdr3_aa: CASSPGTGGRAGANVLTF; cdr3_nt: TGTGCCAGCAGCCCCGGGACAGGGGGCAGGGCTGGGGCCAACGTCCTGACTTTC
j_call: TRBJ2-3; v_call: TRBV29-1; d_call: TRBD2; clone_size: few; cdr3_aa: CSVEGLAGVADTQYF; cdr3_nt: TGCAGCGTTGAAGGCCTAGCGGGAGTGGCAGATACGCAGTATTTT
j_call: TRBJ1-1; v_call: TRBV10-3; d_call: NA; clone_size: NA; cdr3_aa: CASSSAGTWTYTEAFF; cdr3_nt: TGTGCCAGCAGTTCGGCCGGGACATGGACGTACACTGAAGCTTTCTTT
j_call: TRBJ2-7; v_call: TRBV30; d_call: NA; clone_size: NA; cdr3_aa: CAWFVTRVYEQYF; cdr3_nt: TGTGCCTGGTTCGTCACGCGGGTCTACGAGCAGTACTTC
j_call: TRBJ2-2; v_call: TRBV5-1; d_call: TRBD1; clone_size: NA; cdr3_aa: CASSGTGGQDTGELFF; cdr3_nt: TGCGCCAGCAGCGGAACAGGGGGCCAGGACACCGGGGAGCTGTTTTTT
j_call: TRBJ2-2; v_call: TRBV2; d_call: TRBD1; clone_size: many; cdr3_aa: CASTGGSNTGELFF; cdr3_nt: TGTGCCAGCACAGGGGGAAGTAACACCGGGGAGCTGTTTTTT
j_call: TRBJ2-2; v_call: TRBV2; d_call: NA; clone_size: many; cdr3_aa: CASSDEEGQTTGELFF; cdr3_nt: TGTGCCAGCAGTGACGAGGAGGGACAGACCACCGGGGAGCTGTTTTTT
j_call: TRBJ2-1; v_call: TRBV10-3; d_call: NA; clone_size: NA; cdr3_aa: CATSDFRRARGFEQFF; cdr3_nt: TGTGCCACCAGTGATTTCAGGCGAGCGAGGGGGTTTGAGCAGTTCTTC
j_call: TRBJ1-1; v_call: TRBV29-1; d_call: NA; clone_size: many; cdr3_aa: CSVDGTGEGTEAFF; cdr3_nt: TGCAGCGTTGATGGGACGGGAGAAGGGACTGAAGCTTTCTTT
j_call: TRBJ2-7; v_call: TRBV7-2; d_call: TRBD2; clone_size: NA; cdr3_aa: CASSYLGGGISYEQYF; cdr3_nt: TGTGCCAGCAGCTACCTTGGGGGGGGAATTAGCTACGAGCAGTACTTC
j_call: TRBJ2-5; v_call: TRBV29-1; d_call: TRBD2; clone_size: NA; cdr3_aa: CSVEVLGGGQYF; cdr3_nt: TGCAGCGTTGAAGTCTTGGGGGGGGGCCAGTACTTC
j_call: TRBJ2-7; v_call: TRBV2; d_call: TRBD1; clone_size: NA; cdr3_aa: CASSLGQKYF; cdr3_nt: TGTGCCAGCAGCCTGGGACAGAAGTACTTC
j_call: TRBJ1-5; v_call: TRBV5-4; d_call: NA; clone_size: NA; cdr3_aa: CASSLSPQDQPQHF; cdr3_nt: TGTGCCAGCAGCTTGTCCCCCCAGGACCAGCCCCAGCATTTT
j_call: TRBJ2-7; v_call: TRBV12-3/TRBV12-4; d_call: TRBD1; clone_size: NA; cdr3_aa: CASSFLLGQGAYEQYF; cdr3_nt: TGTGCCAGCAGTTTCTTGTTAGGACAGGGAGCCTACGAGCAGTACTTC
j_call: TRBJ2-7; v_call: TRBV4-2; d_call: NA; clone_size: NA; cdr3_aa: CASSQDDPYEQYF; cdr3_nt: TGTGCCAGCAGCCAAGATGACCCCTACGAGCAGTACTTC
j_call: TRBJ1-1; v_call: TRBV7-8; d_call: NA; clone_size: NA; cdr3_aa: CASSWKGDEAFF; cdr3_nt: TGTGCCAGCAGCTGGAAGGGCGACGAAGCTTTCTTT
j_call: TRBJ1-1; v_call: TRBV7-7; d_call: NA; clone_size: many; cdr3_aa: CASSLFVDTEAFF; cdr3_nt: TGTGCTAGCAGCTTATTCGTGGATACTGAAGCTTTCTTT
j_call: TRBJ1-5; v_call: TRBV24-1; d_call: TRBD1; clone_size: NA; cdr3_aa: CARGGQGHRRPQHF; cdr3_nt: TGTGCTAGAGGCGGACAGGGGCATAGGCGGCCCCAGCATTTT
j_call: TRBJ2-5; v_call: TRBV10-3; d_call: TRBD1; clone_size: NA; cdr3_aa: CAISITGGSATQYF; cdr3_nt: TGTGCCATCAGTATCACAGGGGGGAGCGCGACCCAGTACTTC
j_call: TRBJ1-2; v_call: TRBV12-3/TRBV12-4; d_call: NA; clone_size: NA; cdr3_aa: CASRTPGHSRYTF; cdr3_nt: TGTGCCAGCAGAACACCGGGACACTCTCGCTACACCTTC
j_call: TRBJ1-1; v_call: TRBV7-3; d_call: TRBD1; clone_size: NA; cdr3_aa: CASSLPQGRTTEAFF; cdr3_nt: TGTGCCAGCAGCCTACCACAGGGGCGCACCACTGAAGCTTTCTTT
j_call: TRBJ1-1; v_call: TRBV14; d_call: NA; clone_size: few; cdr3_aa: CASSRFRSRTEAFF; cdr3_nt: TGTGCCAGCAGCCGCTTTAGGAGCAGAACTGAAGCTTTCTTT
j_call: TRBJ2-7; v_call: TRBV7-8; d_call: TRBD1; clone_size: few; cdr3_aa: CASSPRQGGPYEQYF; cdr3_nt: TGTGCCAGCAGCCCCCGACAGGGCGGTCCCTACGAGCAGTACTTC
j_call: TRBJ2-5; v_call: TRBV10-3; d_call: TRBD2; clone_size: NA; cdr3_aa: CAIRPGTSGGKTQYF; cdr3_nt: TGTGCCATCAGACCCGGGACTAGCGGGGGCAAGACCCAGTACTTC
j_call: TRBJ2-3; v_call: TRBV24-1; d_call: NA; clone_size: NA; cdr3_aa: CAASDLETDTQYF; cdr3_nt: TGTGCCGCCAGTGATCTGGAAACAGATACGCAGTATTTT
j_call: TRBJ1-2; v_call: TRBV20-1; d_call: TRBD1; clone_size: NA; cdr3_aa: CSAPLRDRAYGYTF; cdr3_nt: TGCAGTGCTCCCCTCCGGGACAGGGCCTATGGCTACACCTTC
j_call: TRBJ2-7; v_call: TRBV7-6; d_call: NA; clone_size: NA; cdr3_aa: CASSLALGPSEQYF; cdr3_nt: TGTGCCAGCAGCTTAGCCCTGGGACCCTCCGAGCAGTACTTC
j_call: TRBJ2-5; v_call: TRBV7-2; d_call: TRBD1; clone_size: many; cdr3_aa: CASSLALRGTDQETQYF; cdr3_nt: TGTGCCAGCAGCTTAGCCCTCAGGGGGACCGACCAAGAGACCCAGTACTTC
j_call: TRBJ2-7; v_call: TRBV4-1; d_call: NA; clone_size: few; cdr3_aa: CASSQASRDFGAYEQYF; cdr3_nt: TGCGCCAGCAGCCAAGCATCCCGGGACTTCGGAGCCTACGAGCAGTACTTC
j_call: TRBJ2-7; v_call: TRBV9; d_call: NA; clone_size: many; cdr3_aa: CASSAPGTYEQYF; cdr3_nt: TGTGCCAGCAGCGCACCTGGGACCTACGAGCAGTACTTC
j_call: TRBJ1-3; v_call: TRBV9; d_call: NA; clone_size: once; cdr3_aa: CASSLSYRLSGNTIYF; cdr3_nt: TGTGCCAGCAGTTTAAGTTACCGACTCTCTGGAAACACCATATATTTT
j_call: TRBJ2-7; v_call: TRBV7-8; d_call: NA; clone_size: few; cdr3_aa: CASSQDFERTPYEQYF; cdr3_nt: TGTGCCAGCAGCCAAGATTTTGAGAGGACCCCCTACGAGCAGTACTTC
j_call: TRBJ2-2; v_call: TRBV29-1; d_call: NA; clone_size: many; cdr3_aa: CSVGVTGELFF; cdr3_nt: TGCAGCGTTGGAGTCACCGGGGAGCTGTTTTTT
j_call: TRBJ2-7; v_call: TRBV9; d_call: NA; clone_size: NA; cdr3_aa: CASSEGVWRSDEQYF; cdr3_nt: TGTGCCAGCAGCGAGGGGGTTTGGCGAAGCGACGAGCAGTACTTC
j_call: TRBJ2-5; v_call: TRBV7-9; d_call: TRBD2; clone_size: many; cdr3_aa: CASSRGTSGTAETQYF; cdr3_nt: TGTGCCAGCAGCCGAGGGACTAGCGGGACAGCGGAGACCCAGTACTTC
j_call: TRBJ1-4; v_call: TRBV2; d_call: NA; clone_size: many; cdr3_aa: CASSKPTPEKLFF; cdr3_nt: TGTGCCAGCAGTAAGCCCACACCTGAAAAACTGTTTTTT
j_call: TRBJ1-6; v_call: TRBV20-1; d_call: NA; clone_size: few; cdr3_aa: CSARDSGDPRSSYNSPLHF; cdr3_nt: TGCAGTGCTAGAGATTCCGGAGACCCACGAAGCTCCTATAATTCACCCCTCCACTTT
j_call: TRBJ2-7; v_call: TRBV15; d_call: TRBD2; clone_size: many; cdr3_aa: CATSTRGGRSYEQYF; cdr3_nt: TGTGCCACCAGCACCCGGGGGGGGCGCTCCTACGAGCAGTACTTC
j_call: TRBJ1-1; v_call: TRBV4-3; d_call: NA; clone_size: NA; cdr3_aa: CASSQDAGSGAEAFF; cdr3_nt: TGCGCCAGCAGCCAAGATGCGGGGTCCGGGGCTGAAGCTTTCTTT
j_call: TRBJ2-1; v_call: TRBV15; d_call: NA; clone_size: NA; cdr3_aa: CATSRAYNEQFF; cdr3_nt: TGTGCCACCAGCAGAGCCTACAATGAGCAGTTCTTC
j_call: TRBJ2-7; v_call: TRBV7-9; d_call: NA; clone_size: many; cdr3_aa: CASTGGTAFYEQYF; cdr3_nt: TGTGCCAGCACCGGCGGGACAGCCTTCTACGAGCAGTACTTC